The TCR beta chain described here comes from a study of T-cell memory formation after mild COVID-19. General study points: For second-wave clones that peaked at day 37, SARS-CoV-2 specificity went unverified. Later expanders leaned CD4+, whereas clones that contracted between day 15 and 85 were balanced CD4/CD8. Mostly located in CM and EM were contracting CD4+ clones, with contracting CD8+ clones located in EMRA.

Only a few counts were recorded for this clonotype. Antigen unknown. The CDR3 is 13 amino acids. V was clipped by 5 bases and J by 4 bases, with 10 bases between them. CDR1 and CDR2 from the germline V gene are MGHRA and YSYEKL. Employing constant-segment primers, 5'RACE generated TCR alpha and TCR beta cDNA libraries bearing sample barcodes and UMIs. MiXCR was run by TCRdb on the 5' RACE reads, yielding one entry per CDR3 protein. The sample has a few hundred thousand distinct CDR3 sequences; around 15% are singletons. The chain has TRBV4-1 and TRBJ2-3; tentative D call: TRBD1 (5 bases). Sequencing was performed on PBMCs or a T cell subset sorted from them (not recorded which). This TCR was recovered from a man aged 18 to 29 who had mild COVID-19 (a few samples of this study predate the infection). Cell type and time point are not known. The CDR3 here is CASSVRVPDTQYF. DNA for the CDR3: TGCGCCAGCAGCGTCAGGGTGCCAGATACGCAGTATTTT.